The T cell receptor beta chain under discussion was sequenced for a study of blood T cell repertoires in COVID-19. Study-wide background: Sites across the United States, Italy and Spain contributed samples from acute and convalescent COVID-19.

The CDR3 contains 17 residues. Germline V CDR1 and CDR2: SGHTS, YDEGEE. V lost 4 bases and J lost 4; bases outside the gene matches: 8. Profiling relied on immunoSEQ multiplex PCR, and the TCRdb table lists in-frame clones only, not all of them. The sample lists around 180,000 clones; less than 90% were seen once. The sequence was obtained from a man aged 55 to 70 with acute or convalescent COVID-19. The sequencing sample was made of peripheral blood. The chain joins TRBV5-8 to TRBJ2-3; 14 bases agree with TRBD2. CDR3 sequence (DNA): TGTGCCAGCAGCAAGGGACTAGCGGGGGACGGCGCAGATACGCAGTATTTT. This translates into CASSKGLAGDGADTQYF.